Following are 26 T cell receptor beta chains from one sample sequenced in a study of blood T cell repertoires in COVID-19. The assay was immunoSEQ multiplex PCR, and TCRdb's table has in-frame clones only and misses some. Here the sample spans about 76,000 clones, around 83% being singletons. Material for sequencing was peripheral blood. These receptors came from a man older than 75 with acute or convalescent COVID-19.

This clone came up a few times. The chain couples TRBV7-2 to TRBJ1-3; the D is unclear. Per germline, CDR1 SGHTA and CDR2 FQGNSA. This CDR3 is built from 16 residues. The germline V and J ends were trimmed by 5 bases and 0 bases, with 14 bases remaining between them. Written as DNA, the CDR3 is TGTGCCAGCAGCCCGGCGGTCCGCAGCTCTGGAAACACCATATATTTT. It codes for CASSPAVRSSGNTIYF.

The chain is built from TRBV10-3 and TRBJ2-6; 7 bases are a match to TRBD1. V lost 8 bases to trimming and J lost 1 base; unmatched junction nucleotides: 11. Germline CDR1 reads ENHRY; CDR2 reads SYGVKD. The CDR3 runs 17 residues. CDR3 bases: TGTGCCATCTCCGAGCCAGGGGGAATATCTGGGGCCAACGTCCTGACTTTC. Its translation is CAISEPGGISGANVLTF.

J is TRBJ2-5 and V is TRBV10-1, with D maybe TRBD1 (6 bases). Germline CDR1 WNHNN, CDR2 SYGVQD (reference sequence). The germline V and J ends were trimmed by 5 bases and 2 bases, with 9 bases remaining between them. This CDR3 comprises 13 residues. The CDR3 bases are TGCGCCAGCAGTCCAGGGGATCAAGAGACCCAGTACTTC. Translated: CASSPGDQETQYF.

The genes are TRBV3-1 (or the pseudogene TRBV3-2) and TRBJ2-1, with TRBD1 matching over 7 bases. V trimming: 5 bases; J trimming: 3 bases; junction bases outside the gene matches: 7. Germline values: CDR1 LGHDT, CDR2 YNNKEL (reference sequence). The length of the CDR3 is 15 residues. The CDR3 DNA is TGTGCCAGCAGCAAAACGGGACAGAGCTACAATGAGCAGTTCTTC. Translating gives CASSKTGQSYNEQFF.

V and J are TRBV24-1 and TRBJ2-3; 7 bases match TRBD2. CDR3 length: 11 amino acids. V was clipped by 9 bases and J by 4 bases; unmatched bases: 0. Germline V gene data show CDR1 as KGHDR and CDR2 as SFDVKD. The CDR3 spells CATGGADTQYF. CDR3 coding DNA: TGTGCCACCGGGGGGGCAGATACGCAGTATTTT.

The CDR3 loop reads CAWSTDNYGYTF. The DNA of the CDR3 is TGTGCCTGGAGTACAGATAACTATGGCTACACCTTC. The rearrangement joins TRBV30 to TRBJ1-2; no reliable D call. Germline V gene sequence: CDR1 GTSNPN, CDR2 SVGIG (reference sequence). The germline V and J ends were trimmed by 2 bases and 1 base, with 5 bases remaining between them. The CDR3 has 12 residues.

The rearrangement links TRBV7-8 to TRBJ1-3; no definite D call. Germline V gives CDR1 SGHVS, CDR2 FQNEAQ. V lost 3 bases, J lost 2 bases, and 2 bases lay in between. CDR3 length: 12 residues. CDR3 sequence: CASSFAGNTIYF. The CDR3 region has the DNA TGTGCCAGCAGCTTCGCTGGAAACACCATATATTTT.

The chain uses TRBV2 and TRBJ2-2; D is undetermined. This CDR3 comprises 13 residues. Trimming stripped 1 base from V and 6 bases from J, with 6 bases between. CDR1 is SNHLY and CDR2 is FYNNEI in the germline V gene. CDR3 sequence (DNA): TGTGCCAGCAGTGAAGGCAGGCCCGGGGAGCTGTTTTTT. Translating it yields CASSEGRPGELFF.

The chain is built from TRBV12-3 or TRBV12-4 and TRBJ1-2; weak D call: TRBD1 (5 bases). The V gene lost 11 bases and the J gene lost 1 base, with 14 bases spanning the gap. CDR3 length equals 13 residues. CDR3 in amino acids: CASHKTDNYGYTF. The CDR3 DNA reads as TGTGCCTCTCACAAGACAGATAACTATGGCTACACCTTC.

J is TRBJ2-1 and V is TRBV7-2; 8 positions match TRBD1. CDR3 length equals 15 residues. Trimming took 0 bases from V and 7 from J; bases not matched to a gene: 5. Germline CDR1 is SGHTA and CDR2 is FQGNSA. The DNA for the CDR3 is TGTGCCAGCAGCTTAGCCGGACAGGGTTGGAATGAGCAGTTCTTC. This encodes CASSLAGQGWNEQFF.

The chain recombines TRBV6-2 or TRBV6-3 with TRBJ1-2, with D tentatively TRBD1 (6 bases). Per germline, CDR1 MNHEY and CDR2 SVGEGT. V was pared by 2 bases and J by 8 bases, with 12 bases between. The CDR3 runs 13 residues. The CDR3 loop is CASSYRSGDGYTF. The CDR3 DNA follows: TGTGCCAGCAGTTACCGGTCAGGGGACGGCTACACCTTC.

The rearrangement joins TRBV28 to TRBJ2-7; 9 bases align to TRBD1. Trimming at V came to 6 bases and at J to 11 bases, leaving 11 bases not matched to a gene. Germline V gives CDR1 MDHEN, CDR2 SYDVKM. The CDR3 extends over 13 amino acids. The CDR3 protein is CASRQTTGGFEYF. Here the CDR3 DNA reads TGTGCCAGCAGACAGACGACAGGGGGGTTTGAGTACTTC.

The rearrangement uses TRBV5-5 and TRBJ1-6, with D uncertain. V shed 4 bases and J shed 0 bases, with 14 bases lying between them. The CDR3 spans 17 residues. Looked up from germline, CDR1 is SGHKS and CDR2 is YYEKEE (reference sequence). This chain's CDR3 is CASSPYAAGSYNSPLHF. For the CDR3, the DNA is TGTGCCAGCAGCCCCTATGCAGCGGGCTCCTATAATTCACCCCTCCACTTT. Complete variable domain (other parts from reference TRBV5-5 and TRBJ1-6): DAGVTQSPTHLIKTRGQQVTLRCSPISGHKSVSWYQQVLGQGPQFIFQYYEKEERGRGNFPDRFSARQFPNYSSELNVNALLLGDSALYLCASSPYAAGSYNSPLHFGNGTRLTVT.

The genes are TRBV7-2 and TRBJ1-5; no definite D call. The germline CDR1 and CDR2 sequences are SGHTA and FQGNSA. CDR3 length: 14 amino acids. V was cut by 7 bases and J by 4 bases, with 14 bases left in between. The CDR3: CASNAGIFNQPQHF. For the CDR3, the DNA is TGTGCCAGCAACGCAGGTATCTTTAATCAGCCCCAGCATTTT. The full variable domain, its missing parts supplied by reference TRBV7-2 and TRBJ1-5, is GAGVSQSPSNKVTEKGKDVELRCDPISGHTALYWYRQSLGQGLEFLIYFQGNSAPDKSGLPSDRFSAERTGGSVSTLTIQRTQQEDSAVYLCASNAGIFNQPQHFGDGTRLSIL.

This clone has only a few counts. J is TRBJ1-1 and V is TRBV10-3, with 9 bases identical to TRBD1. Per germline, CDR1 ENHRY and CDR2 SYGVKD. J gave up 4 bases and V 4 bases, and 7 bases lay outside the gene matches. The CDR3 totals 15 residues. The CDR3: CAISAETGGITEAFF. The CDR3 DNA follows: TGTGCCATCAGTGCCGAAACAGGGGGCATCACTGAAGCTTTCTTT.

The sample holds a few counts of this clone. CDR3 loop: CASSATGGNSPLHF. In nucleotides, the CDR3 is TGTGCCAGCAGCGCCACAGGGGGAAATTCACCCCTCCACTTT. The chain couples TRBV9 to TRBJ1-6; 8 bases align to TRBD1. Unmatched junction bases numbered 3, after V lost 3 bases and J lost 7 bases. This CDR3 has 14 amino acids. Germline V lookup: CDR1 SGDLS, CDR2 YYNGEE.

This chain joins TRBV20-1 and TRBJ1-3; TRBD1 might be the D (6 bases). V was shortened by 1 base and J by 11 bases, with 9 bases between the two germline ends. Germline loops: CDR1 DFQATT, CDR2 SNEGSKA (reference sequence). There are 11 residues in the CDR3. DNA of the CDR3: TGCAGTGCTAGAGGGGGGCAGGCCATATATTTT. The encoded protein is CSARGGQAIYF.

The rearrangement links TRBV5-1 to TRBJ1-1; D not certain. V lost 4 bases to trimming and J lost 4 bases, with 20 bases between them. This CDR3 has 16 residues. CDR1 is SGHRS, CDR2 YFSETQ, per germline. CDR3 sequence: CASSPMWEGDATEAFF. Written as DNA, the CDR3 is TGCGCCAGCAGCCCCATGTGGGAGGGTGATGCCACTGAAGCTTTCTTT. Filled out from reference TRBV5-1 and TRBJ1-1, the complete variable domain reads KAGVTQTPRYLIKTRGQQVTLSCSPISGHRSVSWYQQTPGQGLQFLFEYFSETQRNKGNFPGRFSGRQFSNSRSEMNVSTLELGDSALYLCASSPMWEGDATEAFFGQGTRLTVV.

The chain has TRBV6-5 and TRBJ1-2; 9 nucleotides match TRBD1. In germline, CDR1 is MNHEY, CDR2 SVGAGI. V shed 4 bases and J 3 bases; nucleotides not matched to a gene: 6. There are 15 residues in the CDR3. This CDR3 is CASSSAGQGYYGYTF. The CDR3 coding sequence is TGTGCCAGCAGTTCCGCCGGACAGGGGTACTATGGCTACACCTTC.

The rearrangement uses TRBV7-2 and TRBJ2-5, with a possible D match to TRBD2 (5 bases). Germline-derived CDR1 and CDR2 are SGHTA and FQGNSA. Trimming removed 3 bases at V and 2 bases at J, with 16 bases between. This CDR3 has 16 amino acids. The CDR3 bases are TGTGCCAGCAGCTTCTCAGAGGGTTTCGGTCAAGAGACCCAGTACTTC. Protein sequence: CASSFSEGFGQETQYF. Full variable domain (rest looked up from reference TRBV7-2 and TRBJ2-5): GAGVSQSPSNKVTEKGKDVELRCDPISGHTALYWYRQSLGQGLEFLIYFQGNSAPDKSGLPSDRFSAERTGGSVSTLTIQRTQQEDSAVYLCASSFSEGFGQETQYFGPGTRLLVL.

This chain links TRBV4-3 with TRBJ1-2, with TRBD1 identical over 9 bases. CDR1 LGHNA and CDR2 YSLEER come from the germline V gene. The CDR3 is made up of 12 amino acids. V was clipped by 1 base and J by 11 bases; unmatched bases: 2. This CDR3 is CASSQAGTGYTF. The DNA of the CDR3 is TGCGCCAGCAGCCAAGCAGGGACAGGGTACACCTTC.

The chain uses TRBV11-2 and TRBJ2-1, with 14 bases fitting TRBD2. V gave up 5 bases and J gave up 10 bases; unmatched junction bases: 7. Germline CDR1 and CDR2: SGHAT and FQNNGV. The CDR3 length is 15 residues. The CDR3: CASSRGLAGGLEQFF. The CDR3 coding sequence is TGTGCCAGCAGCCGTGGACTAGCGGGAGGACTGGAGCAGTTCTTC. The full variable domain, its missing parts supplied by reference TRBV11-2 and TRBJ2-1, is EAGVAQSPRYKIIEKRQSVAFWCNPISGHATLYWYQQILGQGPKLLIQFQNNGVVDDSQLPKDRFSAERLKGVDSTLKIQPAKLEDSAVYLCASSRGLAGGLEQFFGPGTRLTVL.

This sequence joins TRBV9 and TRBJ2-7; tentatively, D is TRBD2 (6 bases). The CDR3 length is 13 residues. V lost 2 bases and J lost 2, with 8 bases in between. Germline-derived CDR1 and CDR2 are SGDLS and YYNGEE. In DNA form, the CDR3 reads TGTGCCAGCAGCGTGGGGGGAACCTACGAGCAGTACTTC. Encoded protein: CASSVGGTYEQYF. Combining the CDR3 with reference TRBV9 and TRBJ2-7 gives the whole variable domain DSGVTQTPKHLITATGQRVTLRCSPRSGDLSVYWYQQSLDQGLQFLIQYYNGEERAKGNILERFSAQQFPDLHSELNLSSLELGDSALYFCASSVGGTYEQYFGPGTRLTVT.

This clone has only one observation. The chain uses TRBV12-2 and TRBJ1-2; TRBD1 is the table's D call, not checked against the DNA. TRBV12-2 is designated a pseudogene. This CDR3 is 18 amino acids long. The CDR3 DNA sequence: TGTGCAAGTCGCTTAGGGAACCCGGGACAGGGGCTTGAAGATGGCTACACCTTC. It yields the protein CASRLGNPGQGLEDGYTF.

This chain links TRBV10-3 with TRBJ2-7; TRBD1 aligns across 8 bases. V gave up 2 bases and J gave up 3 bases; unmatched junction bases: 3. From germline, CDR1 is ENHRY and CDR2 SYGVKD. The CDR3 is 14 residues long. For the CDR3, the DNA is TGTGCCATCAGTGAGGGGACAGGAATCTACGAGCAGTACTTC. Amino acids: CAISEGTGIYEQYF.

This clone has a count of ten or more. The chain carries TRBV9 and TRBJ2-7; no clear D. Trimming left V 0 bases short and J 2 bases short, with 9 bases between. There are 14 residues in the CDR3. CDR1 SGDLS and CDR2 YYNGEE come from the germline V gene. CDR3 nucleotide sequence: TGTGCCAGCAGCGTAGGGTCCTTAGCCTACGAGCAGTACTTC. It specifies CASSVGSLAYEQYF. Together with reference TRBV9 and TRBJ2-7, the CDR3 gives the full variable domain: DSGVTQTPKHLITATGQRVTLRCSPRSGDLSVYWYQQSLDQGLQFLIQYYNGEERAKGNILERFSAQQFPDLHSELNLSSLELGDSALYFCASSVGSLAYEQYFGPGTRLTVT.